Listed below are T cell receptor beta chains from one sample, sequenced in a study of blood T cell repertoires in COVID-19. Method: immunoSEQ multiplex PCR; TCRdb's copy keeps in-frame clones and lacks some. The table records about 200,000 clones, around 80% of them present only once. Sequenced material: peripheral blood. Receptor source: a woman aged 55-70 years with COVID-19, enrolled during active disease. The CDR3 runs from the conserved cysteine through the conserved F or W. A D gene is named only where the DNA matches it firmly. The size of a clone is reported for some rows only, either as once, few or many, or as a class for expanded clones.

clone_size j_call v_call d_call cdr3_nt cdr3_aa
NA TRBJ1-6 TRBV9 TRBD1 TGTGCCAGCAGCTCGACAGGGAGTTCACCCCTCCACTTT CASSSTGSSPLHF
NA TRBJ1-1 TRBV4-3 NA TGCGCCAGCAGCCAGACCCAGGGGATTGAAGCTTTCTTT CASSQTQGIEAFF
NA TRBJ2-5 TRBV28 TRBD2 TGTGCCAGCAGTCCGGGGACTAGCGGGGGGGTTACGGAGACCCAGTACTTC CASSPGTSGGVTETQYF
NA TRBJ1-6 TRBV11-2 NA TGTGCCAGCAGTCCCGGCGGATCACCCCTCCACTTT CASSPGGSPLHF
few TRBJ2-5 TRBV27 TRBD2 TGTGCCAGCAGTAACCGGGGGGGGGAGACCCAGTACTTC CASSNRGGETQYF
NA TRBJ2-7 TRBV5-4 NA TGTGCCAGCAGAGCGCAGGACTCCCCCTACGAGCAGTACTTC CASRAQDSPYEQYF
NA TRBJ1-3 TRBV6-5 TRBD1 TGTGCCAGCAAACACAGGGGTGGCTCTGGAAACACCATATATTTT CASKHRGGSGNTIYF
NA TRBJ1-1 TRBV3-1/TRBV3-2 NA TGTGCCAGCAGTCTACAGGGTATAATGGCTGAAGCTTTCTTT CASSLQGIMAEAFF
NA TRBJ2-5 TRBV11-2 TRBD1 TGTGCCAGCAGCGATCCGGGACAGGGGAGGACCCAGTACTTC CASSDPGQGRTQYF
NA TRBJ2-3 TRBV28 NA TGTGCCAGCAGTTTATTGTCAAAACTACCACCCACAGATACGCAGTATTTT CASSLLSKLPPTDTQYF
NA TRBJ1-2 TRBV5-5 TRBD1 TGTGCCAGCAGGCGACAGGGGGCTGGCTATGGCTACACCTTC CASRRQGAGYGYTF
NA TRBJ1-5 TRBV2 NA TGTGCCAGCAGTGAACTCATGGGTGTAGGGGGAAATCAGCCCCAGCATTTT CASSELMGVGGNQPQHF
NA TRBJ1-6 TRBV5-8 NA TGTGCCAGCAGCTTGAAAGAGTATGGTTCACCCCTCCACTTT CASSLKEYGSPLHF
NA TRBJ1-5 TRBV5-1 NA TGCGCCAGCAGCTGGGTCGGGGGGGACAATCAGCCCCAGCATTTT CASSWVGGDNQPQHF
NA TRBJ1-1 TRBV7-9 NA TGTGCCAGCAGTTTTCAGGAGGAGGCTTTCTTT CASSFQEEAFF